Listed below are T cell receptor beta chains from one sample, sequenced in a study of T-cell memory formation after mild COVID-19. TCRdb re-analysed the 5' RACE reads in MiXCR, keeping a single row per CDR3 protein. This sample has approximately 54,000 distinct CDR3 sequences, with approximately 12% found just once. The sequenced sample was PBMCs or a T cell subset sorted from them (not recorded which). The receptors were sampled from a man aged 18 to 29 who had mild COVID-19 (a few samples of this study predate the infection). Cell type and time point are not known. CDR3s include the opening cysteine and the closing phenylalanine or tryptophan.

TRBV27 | CASSPRISGVDEQYF
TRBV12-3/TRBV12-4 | CASSLVVQATF
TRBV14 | CASSQDPASERAKNIQYF
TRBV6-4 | CASSEMASGDGAQYF
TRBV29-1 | CSVVTGEKLFF
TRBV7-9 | CASSSYEGGYSNQPQHF
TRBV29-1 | CSGNSKETQYF
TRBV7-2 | CASSNRDRMTGELFF
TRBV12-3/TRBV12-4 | CASTREDQPQHF
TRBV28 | CASTIPGQGTYRAFF
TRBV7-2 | CASSRHQGADYGYTF
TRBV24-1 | CATSDIGQGTDTQYF
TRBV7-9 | CASSLGVGNTIYF
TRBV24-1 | CATSDHLNTGELFF
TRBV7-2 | CASSLVVLAGGRNNEQFF
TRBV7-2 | CASSPWAGVNQPQHF
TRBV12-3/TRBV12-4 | CASSFPGSNTEAFF
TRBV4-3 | CASSPVPGYNEQFF
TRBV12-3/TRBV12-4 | CASRQEEVGTASTDTQYF
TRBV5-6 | CASSSTGGAEEKLFF
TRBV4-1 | CASSQVGGRAWGQPQHF
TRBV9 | CASRGRQAGTGELFF
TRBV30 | CAWRWGDGYTF
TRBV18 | CASSPRTQQETQYF
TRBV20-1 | CSASPGYMNTEAFF
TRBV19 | CASSGTGGLNSPLHF
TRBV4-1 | CASSFRGGNTEAFF
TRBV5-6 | CASSQLSSYNEQFF
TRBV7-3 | CASSLTFEDTQYF
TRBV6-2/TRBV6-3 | CASSRPPASDTQYF
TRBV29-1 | CSVGRRGSETQYF
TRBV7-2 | CASSRWDTQYF
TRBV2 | CASSFTGETQYF
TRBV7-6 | CASSPMGHNEQFF
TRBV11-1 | CASIESSSGETQYF
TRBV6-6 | CASSYSGHQRGEKLFF
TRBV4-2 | CASSQETSGFNEQYF
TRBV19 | CASSLAGLEAFF
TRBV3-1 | CASSQDRRFSYGYTF
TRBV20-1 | CSAQTGGATGELFF
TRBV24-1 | CATSDPGQGSGEQFF
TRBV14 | CASSQRTYGYTF
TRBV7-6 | CASSLAFPGQGWGTGELFF
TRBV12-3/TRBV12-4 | CASSRIRGSSYEQYF
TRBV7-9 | CASSPVTGSSSGANVLTF
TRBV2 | CASRGTSGGRRETQYF
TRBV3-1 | CASSQGVSGGAGTQYF
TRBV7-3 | CASSPLGGGVNTGELFF
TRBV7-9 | CASSPNPPQFYTEAFF
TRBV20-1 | CSATQGAETEAFF
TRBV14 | CASSQAGPGYGYTF
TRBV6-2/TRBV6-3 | CASSYSQDRVLGTEAFF
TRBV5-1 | CASSLGGAPNTEAFF
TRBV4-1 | CASSPRAISNQPQHF
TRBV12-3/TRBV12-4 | CASSFSGYTF
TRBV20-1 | CSLSITGQGAAGELFF
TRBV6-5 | CASSPRRTSYEQYF
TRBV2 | CASEEQAGYTF
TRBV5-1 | CASSWEGGRNIQYF
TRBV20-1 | CSALEKGKADTQYF